This paragraph reports one TCR beta chain. Its specificity is unknown. With 5 bases removed from V and 5 bases from J, the gap between germline ends came to 9 bases. The CDR3 spans 12 residues. Germline CDR1 is MNHNY and CDR2 is SVGAGI (reference sequence). This sample was taken from a study of cytomegalovirus exposure and HLA in healthy donors. Turning to the study itself: Out of 300 to 500 genotyped donors, roughly 78% belonged to the Caucasian-associated ancestry cluster.

Amplification used 60 Vbeta primers and 13 Jbeta primers. Some clones are missing from TCRdb's copy, which holds only in-frame ones; the method was immunoSEQ multiplex PCR. The sample contains 150,000 to 200,000 clones, 81% of which appear only once. Study observations and caveats: A later analysis found most CMV-associated TCR beta chains apparently HLA-restricted.

The chain has TRBV6-6 and TRBJ1-1, with a tentative D call TRBD1 (5 bases). This receptor was identified in a woman between 18 and 30 years old in good health and CMV-seronegative. The material sequenced was PBMCs. CDR3 protein: CASSGSGTEAFF. The CDR3 DNA follows: TGTGCCAGCAGTGGATCAGGGACTGAAGCTTTCTTT.